The T cell receptor (beta chain) described here comes from a study of T cells in localized non-small cell lung cancer. Here immunoSEQ multiplex PCR was the method, and the copy in TCRdb shows in-frame clones only, minus some. Among roughly 38,000 clones listed, more than 65% were seen once. General study results and limits: The study found T cell clonality highest in uninvolved adjacent lung, above tumor. Sequencing covered just one tumor region, so heterogeneity cannot be ruled out. Out of the top 100 tumor clones, a median approximately 57 were seen in adjacent lung.

Concerning this clone: Its antigen is unidentified.

Germline assignment: CDR1 SQVTM and CDR2 ANQGSEA. V lost 1 base, J lost 7 bases, and 7 bases stayed unmatched. The CDR3 is 15 amino acids. The sample was peripheral blood, taken before any cancer treatment. The chain recombines TRBV29-1 with TRBJ1-2, with 12 nucleotides matching TRBD1. This TCR was recovered from a male donor aged 60 or older with stage III squamous cell lung carcinoma. CDR3 nucleotides: TGCAGCGTTGAAGGGGGACAGGGGGCCTACCCTGGCTACACCTTC. Translated: CSVEGGQGAYPGYTF. The complete variable domain, with remaining parts taken from reference TRBV29-1 and TRBJ1-2, reads SAVISQKPSRDICQRGTSLTIQCQVDSQVTMMFWYRQQPGQSLTLIATANQGSEATYESGFVIDKFPISRPNLTFSTLTVSNMSPEDSSIYLCSVEGGQGAYPGYTFGSGTRLTVV.